One and the same sample provided the 22 T cell receptor beta chains below, sequenced in a study of T cells in localized non-small cell lung cancer. Profiled with immunoSEQ multiplex PCR; TCRdb holds only in-frame clones, not every one. Of around 140,000 clones listed, 80% to 90% are singletons. The source material was peripheral blood, sampled before any cancer treatment. Receptors were obtained from a female donor older than 55 with stage I lung adenocarcinoma.

This clone was seen ten or more times. This sequence joins TRBV6-1 and TRBJ1-1; tentative D call: TRBD1 (6 bases). This CDR3 has 13 amino acids. The V gene lost 7 bases and the J gene lost 1 base, with 10 bases spanning the gap. Germline CDR1 MNHNS, CDR2 SASEGT. The CDR3 DNA is TGTGCCAGCACCGGACAGTCGAACACTGAAGCTTTCTTT. Amino acids: CASTGQSNTEAFF.

V gene TRBV13 combines with J gene TRBJ2-4, with 8 nucleotides matching TRBD1. Germline V lookup: CDR1 PRHDT, CDR2 FYEKMQ (reference sequence). The V segment lost 4 bases and the J segment 6 bases; nucleotides outside the gene matches: 5. The CDR3 is 14 amino acids. In nucleotides, the CDR3 is TGTGCCAGCAGCTCGGACAGGGTGTTAAACATTCAGTACTTC. Protein sequence: CASSSDRVLNIQYF. The full variable domain, rest sourced from reference TRBV13 and TRBJ2-4, is AAGVIQSPRHLIKEKRETATLKCYPIPRHDTVYWYQQGPGQDPQFLISFYEKMQSDKGSIPDRFSAQQFSDYHSELNMSSLELGDSALYFCASSSDRVLNIQYFGAGTRLSVL.

This sequence joins TRBV19 and TRBJ2-3; a weak D match, TRBD2 (6 bases). Germline V CDR1 and CDR2: LNHDA, SQIVND (reference sequence). The CDR3 spans 16 residues. Trimming cost V 5 bases and J 4 bases, with 19 bases left between them. The CDR3 spells CASSFETSVFSDTQYF. As DNA, the CDR3 is TGTGCCAGTAGTTTCGAGACTAGTGTATTTTCAGATACGCAGTATTTT.

There are many counts of this clone. The chain joins TRBV11-3 to TRBJ1-1; D is undetermined. The CDR3 runs 12 residues. The germline V gene encodes CDR1 SGHNT and CDR2 YENEEA. V dropped 5 bases and J dropped 8 bases, with 12 bases sitting between them. The CDR3 DNA reads TGTGCCAGCAGCGGACGGACTCAGGAAGCTTTCTTT. It yields the protein CASSGRTQEAFF.

This clone showed up just once. The rearrangement joins TRBV5-1 to TRBJ2-2, with TRBD1 as a possible D gene (6 bases). Germline V CDR1 and CDR2: SGHRS, YFSETQ. The length of the CDR3 is 21 residues. With 5 bases removed from V and 0 bases from J, the gap between germline ends came to 29 bases. The CDR3 loop reads CASRRDNRDMPPKANTGELFF. The CDR3 DNA sequence: TGCGCCAGCAGGAGAGATAATAGGGACATGCCCCCTAAAGCGAACACCGGGGAGCTGTTTTTT.

This chain links TRBV4-1 with TRBJ1-5, with D perhaps matching TRBD1 (5 bases). The CDR3 is 17 residues long. Trimming cost V 2 bases and J 0 bases, with 14 bases left between them. Germline V lookup: CDR1 MGHRA, CDR2 YSYEKL. For the CDR3, the DNA is TGCGCCAGCAGCCAAATATCAATTGGGGGTAGCAATCAGCCCCAGCATTTT. As protein: CASSQISIGGSNQPQHF.

The rearrangement uses TRBV19 and TRBJ1-1; tentatively, D is TRBD1 (6 bases). CDR1 and CDR2 from the germline V gene are LNHDA and SQIVND (reference sequence). This CDR3 spans 14 amino acids. Trimming stripped 5 bases from V and 4 bases from J, with 14 bases between. The CDR3 DNA reads TGTGCCAGTAGTCGACAGGAGGGTGGCACTGAAGCTTTCTTT. It specifies CASSRQEGGTEAFF. The complete variable domain, with remaining parts taken from reference TRBV19 and TRBJ1-1, reads DGGITQSPKYLFRKEGQNVTLSCEQNLNHDAMYWYRQDPGQGLRLIYYSQIVNDFQKGDIAEGYSVSREKKESFPLTVTSAQKNPTAFYLCASSRQEGGTEAFFGQGTRLTVV.

The rearrangement uses TRBV27 and TRBJ2-3, with D perhaps being TRBD1 or TRBD2 (5 bases each). CDR1 is MNHEY and CDR2 is SMNVEV in the germline V gene (reference sequence). CDR3 length: 15 amino acids. V was trimmed by 4 bases and J by 3 bases, leaving 14 bases between them. The DNA for the CDR3 is TGTGCCAGCAGTTCCGGGGCCCTGGGGACAGATACGCAGTATTTT. Translation: CASSSGALGTDTQYF.

The V gene is TRBV4-1, the J gene TRBJ2-2; 10 nucleotides line up with TRBD2. With V trimmed by 2 bases and J by 1 base, 1 base remained unmatched. This CDR3 region has 16 residues. CDR1 MGHRA and CDR2 YSYEKL come from the germline V gene. The chain's CDR3 is CASSQRTSGNTGELFF. The CDR3 DNA sequence: TGCGCCAGCAGCCAAAGGACTAGCGGGAACACCGGGGAGCTGTTTTTT.

This chain links TRBV19 with TRBJ2-1; D is ambiguous. Trimming removed 6 bases from V and 2 bases from J, with 8 bases in between. Germline V gene data show CDR1 as LNHDA and CDR2 as SQIVND (reference sequence). This CDR3 is 13 amino acids long. In DNA form, the CDR3 reads TGTGCCAGTAGCCTAGGGACCTACAATGAGCAGTTCTTC. Translation gives CASSLGTYNEQFF.

The chain is built from TRBV5-1 and TRBJ1-1, with TRBD1 matching over 7 bases. There are 13 residues in the CDR3. Looked up from germline, CDR1 is SGHRS and CDR2 is YFSETQ. Trimming cost V 2 bases and J 11 bases; bases outside gene matches: 9. The CDR3 sequence is CASSFQGGGGAFF. Written as DNA, the CDR3 is TGCGCCAGCAGCTTTCAAGGGGGCGGAGGGGCTTTCTTT.

The chain uses TRBV5-1 and TRBJ2-1, with 7 positions matching TRBD2. V gave up 0 bases and J gave up 2 bases; unmatched junction bases: 5. CDR1 and CDR2 (germline): SGHRS, YFSETQ. CDR3 size: 16 residues. CDR3 DNA sequence: TGCGCCAGCAGCTTGGACCGGGCGGGGGCCTACAATGAGCAGTTCTTC. This sequence encodes CASSLDRAGAYNEQFF. Using reference TRBV5-1 and TRBJ2-1 for the parts outside the CDR3, the full variable domain is KAGVTQTPRYLIKTRGQQVTLSCSPISGHRSVSWYQQTPGQGLQFLFEYFSETQRNKGNFPGRFSGRQFSNSRSEMNVSTLELGDSALYLCASSLDRAGAYNEQFFGPGTRLTVL.

The sample holds one count of this clone. The V and J genes are TRBV25-1 and TRBJ2-7, with TRBD2 identical over 10 bases. This CDR3 spans 14 amino acids. Trimming at V came to 8 bases and at J to 5 bases, leaving 9 bases not matched to a gene. In germline, CDR1 is MGHDK, CDR2 SYGVNS. CDR3 coding DNA: TGTGCCAGCGCTGGACTAGCGGCCCCCCACGAGCAGTACTTC. Residues: CASAGLAAPHEQYF.

The chain employs TRBV9 and TRBJ2-3; a possible D gene is TRBD1 (6 bases). Germline CDR1 reads SGDLS; CDR2 reads YYNGEE. Trimming removed 0 bases from V and 3 bases from J, with 11 bases in between. The CDR3 consists of 15 residues. This CDR3 reads CASSVVPTGTDTQYF. CDR3 DNA: TGTGCCAGCAGCGTAGTCCCTACAGGGACAGATACGCAGTATTTT.

This clone has just one count. The chain couples TRBV6-1 to TRBJ1-1; TRBD1 is a possible D gene (6 bases). Trimming removed 4 bases at V and 5 bases at J, with 14 bases between. The CDR3 has 14 residues. The V gene's germline CDR1 is MNHNS and CDR2 SASEGT. The CDR3 nucleotides are TGTGCCAGCAGTGTGCAGGGGCCTCAGACTGAAGCTTTCTTT. It yields the protein CASSVQGPQTEAFF.

The genes are TRBV30 and TRBJ2-3; D is perhaps TRBD2 (6 bases). Trimming removed 3 bases at V and 3 bases at J, with 22 bases between. There are 17 residues in the CDR3. CDR1 is GTSNPN and CDR2 is SVGIG in the germline V gene (reference sequence). This CDR3 reads CAWRTPAAPRGTDTQYF. Here the CDR3 DNA reads TGTGCCTGGAGAACCCCCGCAGCGCCCCGGGGGACAGATACGCAGTATTTT.

By frequency in the sample, this clone is medium-sized. J is TRBJ2-5 and V is TRBV28; TRBD2 aligns across 11 bases. This CDR3 is built from 14 residues. J gave up 2 bases and V 10 bases, and 6 bases lay outside the gene matches. Germline CDR1 reads MDHEN; CDR2 reads SYDVKM. CDR3 nucleotides: TGTGCCACCCGGGGGACTAGCGGACAAGAGACCCAGTACTTC. Protein product: CATRGTSGQETQYF.

V is TRBV1 and J is TRBJ2-7. TRBV1 is a listed pseudogene. The CDR3 is 17 amino acids. The CDR3 is CTSSQDGRVSYPYEQYF. For the CDR3, the DNA is TGCACCAGCAGCCAAGATGGAAGGGTAAGTTATCCCTACGAGCAGTACTTC.

This chain uses TRBV30 with TRBJ2-3; the match to TRBD1 covers 8 bases. Germline V gene data show CDR1 as GTSNPN and CDR2 as SVGIG (reference sequence). The CDR3 is 11 amino acids. V was clipped by 4 bases and J by 6 bases; unmatched bases: 0. CDR3 nucleotides: TGTGCCTGGACAGGGGGCGATACGCAGTATTTT. Protein product: CAWTGGDTQYF.

V is TRBV2 and J is TRBJ1-4; D might be TRBD1 (6 bases). Germline CDR1 SNHLY, CDR2 FYNNEI. Trimming removed 8 bases at V and 5 bases at J, with 15 bases between. The CDR3 totals 14 residues. The CDR3 DNA sequence: TGTGCCAGCGTGGGGAGCAGGGGCAATGAAAAACTGTTTTTT. It translates to CASVGSRGNEKLFF.

Points on this clone: This specimen includes other DNA sequences encoding the same CDR3. V is TRBV18 and J is TRBJ2-7, with 13 bases aligning to TRBD2. The CDR3 has 16 residues. Germline V gene sequence: CDR1 KGHSH, CDR2 LQKENI. The ends lost 0 bases at V and 2 bases at J; junction bases unmatched: 1. The CDR3 is CASSPPGLAGAYEQYF. The CDR3 region has the DNA TGTGCCAGCTCACCACCCGGACTAGCGGGAGCCTACGAGCAGTACTTC.

For the CDR3, the DNA is TGTGCCACCAAACGGGGGGCGGTCACCGGGGAGCTGTTTTTT. Translating gives CATKRGAVTGELFF. The chain is built from TRBV2 and TRBJ2-2; maybe TRBD2 (7 bases). Germline-derived CDR1 and CDR2 are SNHLY and FYNNEI. This CDR3 contains 14 residues. The V end lost 10 bases, the J end lost 4 bases, and 16 bases lay between the germline ends.